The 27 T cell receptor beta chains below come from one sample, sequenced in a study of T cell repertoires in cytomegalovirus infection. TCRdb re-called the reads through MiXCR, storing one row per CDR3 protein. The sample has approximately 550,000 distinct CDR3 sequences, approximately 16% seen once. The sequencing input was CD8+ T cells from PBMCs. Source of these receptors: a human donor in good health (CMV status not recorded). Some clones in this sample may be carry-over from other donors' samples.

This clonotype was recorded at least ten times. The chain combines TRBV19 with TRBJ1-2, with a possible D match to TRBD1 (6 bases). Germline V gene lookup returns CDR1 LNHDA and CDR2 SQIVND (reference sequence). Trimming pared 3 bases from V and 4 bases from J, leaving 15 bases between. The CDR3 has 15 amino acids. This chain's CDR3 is CASSIYGTLFYGYTF. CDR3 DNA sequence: TGTGCCAGTAGTATCTACGGGACACTCTTCTATGGCTACACCTTC.

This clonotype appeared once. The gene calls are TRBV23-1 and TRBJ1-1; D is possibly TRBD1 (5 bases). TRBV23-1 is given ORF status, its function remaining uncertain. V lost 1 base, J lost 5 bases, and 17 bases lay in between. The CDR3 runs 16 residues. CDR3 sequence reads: CASSQFPNPEGTEAFF. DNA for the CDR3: TGCGCCAGCAGTCAATTCCCCAACCCCGAGGGGACTGAAGCTTTCTTT.

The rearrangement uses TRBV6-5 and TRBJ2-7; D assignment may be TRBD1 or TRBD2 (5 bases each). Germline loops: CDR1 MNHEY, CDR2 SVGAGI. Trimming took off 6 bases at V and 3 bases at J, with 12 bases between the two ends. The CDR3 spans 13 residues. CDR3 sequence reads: CASRPGLDYEQYF. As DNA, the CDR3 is TGTGCCAGCAGACCGGGGCTGGACTACGAGCAGTACTTC.

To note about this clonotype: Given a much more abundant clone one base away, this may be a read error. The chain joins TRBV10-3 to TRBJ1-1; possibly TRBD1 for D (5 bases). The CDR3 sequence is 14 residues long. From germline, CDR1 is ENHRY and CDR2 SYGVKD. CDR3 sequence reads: CAISDDGARTEALF. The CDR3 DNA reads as TGTGCCATCAGTGATGATGGGGCGCGCACTGAAGCTCTCTTT.

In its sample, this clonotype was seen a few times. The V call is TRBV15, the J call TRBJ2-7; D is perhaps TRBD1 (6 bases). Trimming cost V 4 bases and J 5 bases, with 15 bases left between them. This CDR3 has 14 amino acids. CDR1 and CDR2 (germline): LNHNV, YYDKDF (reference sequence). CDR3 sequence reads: CATSKDEGVDEQYF. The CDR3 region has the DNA TGTGCCACCAGCAAAGACGAGGGGGTGGACGAGCAGTACTTC.

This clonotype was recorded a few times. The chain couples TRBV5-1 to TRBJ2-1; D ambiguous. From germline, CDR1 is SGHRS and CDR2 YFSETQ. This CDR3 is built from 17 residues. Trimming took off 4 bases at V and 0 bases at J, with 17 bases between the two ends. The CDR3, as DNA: TGCGCCAGCAGCGAGCTGCCATTGACTGTCTCCTACAATGAGCAGTTCTTC. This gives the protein CASSELPLTVSYNEQFF.

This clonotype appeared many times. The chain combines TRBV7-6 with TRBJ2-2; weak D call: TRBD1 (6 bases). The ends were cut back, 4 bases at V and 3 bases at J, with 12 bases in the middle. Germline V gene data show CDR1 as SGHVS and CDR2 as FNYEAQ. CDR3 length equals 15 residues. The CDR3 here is CASSSDRTYTGELFF. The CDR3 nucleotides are TGTGCCAGCAGCTCAGACAGGACCTACACCGGGGAGCTGTTTTTT.

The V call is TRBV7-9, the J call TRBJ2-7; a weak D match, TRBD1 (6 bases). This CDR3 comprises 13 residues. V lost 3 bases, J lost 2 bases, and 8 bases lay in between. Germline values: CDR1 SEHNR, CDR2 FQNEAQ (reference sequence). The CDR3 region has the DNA TGTGCCAGCAGCTTTGAGGGGGCCTACGAGCAGTACTTC. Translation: CASSFEGAYEQYF.

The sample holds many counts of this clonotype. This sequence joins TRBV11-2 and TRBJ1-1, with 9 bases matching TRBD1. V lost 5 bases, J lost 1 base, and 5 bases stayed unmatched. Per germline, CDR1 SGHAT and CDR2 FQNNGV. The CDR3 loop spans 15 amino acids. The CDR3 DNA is TGTGCCAGCAGCCTATGGGACAGGGAGAACACTGAAGCTTTCTTT. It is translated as CASSLWDRENTEAFF.

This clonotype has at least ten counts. CDR3 region: CASSKGLANWETQYF. The CDR3 DNA reads TGTGCCAGCAGCAAGGGACTAGCCAACTGGGAGACCCAGTACTTC. The rearrangement joins TRBV5-4 to TRBJ2-5; 9 nucleotides agree with TRBD2. Germline V gene lookup returns CDR1 SGHNT and CDR2 YYREEE (reference sequence). V trimming: 4 bases; J trimming: 5 bases; junction bases outside the gene matches: 9. This CDR3 spans 15 amino acids.

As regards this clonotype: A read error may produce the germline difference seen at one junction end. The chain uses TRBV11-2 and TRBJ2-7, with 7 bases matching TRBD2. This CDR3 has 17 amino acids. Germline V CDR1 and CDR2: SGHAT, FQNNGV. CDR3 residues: CASSLDGTGLMTYEEYF. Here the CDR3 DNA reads TGTGCCAGCAGCTTAGATGGAACGGGACTAATGACCTACGAGGAGTACTTC.

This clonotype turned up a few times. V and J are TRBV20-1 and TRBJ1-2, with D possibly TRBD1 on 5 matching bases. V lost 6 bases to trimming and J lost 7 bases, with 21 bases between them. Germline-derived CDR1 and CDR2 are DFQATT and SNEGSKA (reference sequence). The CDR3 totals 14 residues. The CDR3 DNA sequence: TGCAGTGCAGTAATAGAAACACCGGGGGGTGGCTACACCTTC. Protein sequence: CSAVIETPGGGYTF.

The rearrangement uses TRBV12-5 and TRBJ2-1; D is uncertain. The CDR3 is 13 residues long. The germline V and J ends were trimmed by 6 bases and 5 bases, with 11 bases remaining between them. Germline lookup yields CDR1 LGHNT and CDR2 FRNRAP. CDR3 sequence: CASGLSKDNEQFF. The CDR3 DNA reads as TGTGCTAGTGGGCTGAGTAAAGACAATGAGCAGTTCTTC.

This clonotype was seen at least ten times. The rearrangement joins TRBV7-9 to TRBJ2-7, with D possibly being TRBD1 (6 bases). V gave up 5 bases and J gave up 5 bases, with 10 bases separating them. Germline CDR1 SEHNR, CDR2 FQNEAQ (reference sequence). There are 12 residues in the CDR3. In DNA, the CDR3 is TGTGCCAGCAGCCGAAACAGGGACGAGCAGTACTTC. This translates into CASSRNRDEQYF.

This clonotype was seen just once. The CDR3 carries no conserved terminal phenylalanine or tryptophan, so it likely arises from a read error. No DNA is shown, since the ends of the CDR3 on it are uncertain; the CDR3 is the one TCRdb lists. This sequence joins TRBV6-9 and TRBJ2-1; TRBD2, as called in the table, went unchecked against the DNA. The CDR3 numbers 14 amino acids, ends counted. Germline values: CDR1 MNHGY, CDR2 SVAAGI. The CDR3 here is CASSSGLANNEQLL.

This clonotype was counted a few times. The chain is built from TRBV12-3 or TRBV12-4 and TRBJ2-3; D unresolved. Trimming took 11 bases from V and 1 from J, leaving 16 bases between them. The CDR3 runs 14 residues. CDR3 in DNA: TGTGCCTGTCGTTGGGCCGAACGCACAGATACGCAGTATTTT. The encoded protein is CACRWAERTDTQYF.

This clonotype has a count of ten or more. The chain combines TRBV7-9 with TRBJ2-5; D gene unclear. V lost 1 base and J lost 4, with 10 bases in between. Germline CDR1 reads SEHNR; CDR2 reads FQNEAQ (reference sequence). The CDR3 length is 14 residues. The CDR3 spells CASSLVGEAETQYF. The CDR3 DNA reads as TGTGCCAGCAGCTTAGTGGGCGAGGCAGAGACCCAGTACTTC.

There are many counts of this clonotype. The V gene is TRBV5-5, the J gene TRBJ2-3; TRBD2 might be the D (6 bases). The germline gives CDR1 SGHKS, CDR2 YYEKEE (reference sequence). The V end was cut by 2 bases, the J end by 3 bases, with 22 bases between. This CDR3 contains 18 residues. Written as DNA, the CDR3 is TGTGCCAGCAGCTTTTTAGGAGACCCGGGAGAGTGGACAGATACGCAGTATTTT. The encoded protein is CASSFLGDPGEWTDTQYF.

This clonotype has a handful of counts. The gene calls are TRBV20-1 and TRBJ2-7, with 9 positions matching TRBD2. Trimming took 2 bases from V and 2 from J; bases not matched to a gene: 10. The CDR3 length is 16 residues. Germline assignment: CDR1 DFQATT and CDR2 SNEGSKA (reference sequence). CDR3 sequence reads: CSARPLLAGVTYEQYF. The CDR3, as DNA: TGCAGTGCTAGACCATTACTAGCGGGCGTGACCTACGAGCAGTACTTC.

The chain's CDR3 is CASDSGGAEGAFF. The CDR3 DNA sequence: TGTGCTAGTGATTCTGGAGGGGCTGAAGGGGCTTTCTTT. This chain connects TRBV12-5 to TRBJ1-1, with D possibly being TRBD1 (5 bases). The V and J ends lost 7 bases and 11 bases respectively, with 20 bases between them. CDR1 LGHNT and CDR2 FRNRAP come from the germline V gene. The CDR3 length is 13 residues.

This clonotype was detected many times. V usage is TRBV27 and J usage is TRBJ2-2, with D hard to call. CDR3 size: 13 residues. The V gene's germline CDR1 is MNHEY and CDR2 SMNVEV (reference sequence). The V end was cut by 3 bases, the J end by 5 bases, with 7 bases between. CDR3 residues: CASSFLGTGELFF. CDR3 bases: TGTGCCAGCAGTTTTTTGGGGACCGGGGAGCTGTTTTTT.

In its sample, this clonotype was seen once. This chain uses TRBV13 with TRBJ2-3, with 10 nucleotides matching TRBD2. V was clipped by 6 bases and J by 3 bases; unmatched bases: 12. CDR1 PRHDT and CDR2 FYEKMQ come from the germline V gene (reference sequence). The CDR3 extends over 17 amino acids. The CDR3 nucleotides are TGTGCCAGCAGGCCTTCGCTAGCGGGAGCGCCAACAGATACGCAGTATTTT. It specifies CASRPSLAGAPTDTQYF. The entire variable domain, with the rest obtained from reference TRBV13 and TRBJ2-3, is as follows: AAGVIQSPRHLIKEKRETATLKCYPIPRHDTVYWYQQGPGQDPQFLISFYEKMQSDKGSIPDRFSAQQFSDYHSELNMSSLELGDSALYFCASRPSLAGAPTDTQYFGPGTRLTVL.

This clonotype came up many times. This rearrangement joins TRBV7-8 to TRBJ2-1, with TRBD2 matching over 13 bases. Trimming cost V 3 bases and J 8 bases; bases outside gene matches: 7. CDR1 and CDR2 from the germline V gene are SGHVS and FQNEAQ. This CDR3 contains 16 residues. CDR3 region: CASSFRTSGRWHEQFF. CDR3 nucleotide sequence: TGTGCCAGCAGCTTCCGGACTAGCGGGAGATGGCATGAGCAGTTCTTC. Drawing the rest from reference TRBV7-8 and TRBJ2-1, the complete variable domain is GAGVSQSPRYKVAKRGQDVALRCDPISGHVSLFWYQQALGQGPEFLTYFQNEAQLDKSGLPSDRFFAERPEGSVSTLKIQRTQQEDSAVYLCASSFRTSGRWHEQFFGPGTRLTVL.

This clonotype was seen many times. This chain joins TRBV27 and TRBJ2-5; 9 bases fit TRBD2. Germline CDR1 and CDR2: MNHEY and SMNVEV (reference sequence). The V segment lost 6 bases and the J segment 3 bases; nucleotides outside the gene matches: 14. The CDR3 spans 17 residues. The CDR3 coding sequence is TGTGCCAGCAGCCCGTATGGGGCGGGAGGGCCAGAAGAGACCCAGTACTTC. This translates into CASSPYGAGGPEETQYF.

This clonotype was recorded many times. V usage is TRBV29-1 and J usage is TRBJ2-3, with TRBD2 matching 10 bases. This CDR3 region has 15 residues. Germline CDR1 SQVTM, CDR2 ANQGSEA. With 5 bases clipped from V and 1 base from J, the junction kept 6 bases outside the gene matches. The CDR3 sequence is CSVLPSGGRTDTQYF. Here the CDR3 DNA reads TGCAGCGTTCTCCCTAGCGGGGGACGCACAGATACGCAGTATTTT.

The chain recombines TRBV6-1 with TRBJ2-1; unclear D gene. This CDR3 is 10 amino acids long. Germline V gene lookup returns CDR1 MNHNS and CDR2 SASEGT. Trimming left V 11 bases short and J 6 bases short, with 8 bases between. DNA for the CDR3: TGTGCCGCCTTCAGCAATGAGCAGTTCTTC. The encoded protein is CAAFSNEQFF.

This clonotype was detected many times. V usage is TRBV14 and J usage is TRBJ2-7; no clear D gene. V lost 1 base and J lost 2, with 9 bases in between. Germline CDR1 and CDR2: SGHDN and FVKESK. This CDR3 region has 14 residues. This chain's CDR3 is CASSQGHGTYEQYF. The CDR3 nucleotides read TGTGCCAGCAGCCAAGGGCATGGTACCTACGAGCAGTACTTC.